Given below is one T cell receptor (beta chain) in context. At one boundary the junction diverges from the germline segment, which might be a read error. These data are taken from a study of CD8+CD57+ T cells in acquired aplastic anemia. Turning to the study itself: Sorted CD4+ plus CD8+ cells gave DNA averaging about 3.2 ug.

Genomic DNA acted as the template from which TCR beta VDJ combination and CDR3 sequence profiling were carried out. MiXCR, run by TCRdb on the reads, gives a single entry per CDR3 protein. Of a few hundred thousand distinct CDR3 sequences detected, over 60% appear once; the ten largest clones hold approximately 30%. Germline V gives CDR1 DFQATT, CDR2 SNEGSKA (reference sequence). This CDR3 comprises 12 residues. The chain combines TRBV20-1 with TRBJ2-4; D may be TRBD2 (5 bases). Input material: sorted CD4+, CD8+, or CD8+CD57+ T cells (not recorded which) from PBMCs. This receptor was identified in a human donor in good health. The CDR3: CSVLGAKNVQYF. In DNA, the CDR3 is TGCAGTGTACTGGGAGCCAAAAACGTTCAGTACTTC.